Listed below are T cell receptor beta chains from one sample, sequenced in a study of cytomegalovirus exposure and HLA in healthy donors. Data came from immunoSEQ multiplex PCR; TCRdb stores just in-frame clones and leaves some out. The sample shows more than 75,000 clones, around 79% of them seen only once. The material sequenced was PBMCs. Receptors were obtained from a woman aged 40 to 55 in good health and CMV-seropositive. Each CDR3 is given with its conserved first and last residue. A D gene is named only where the DNA matches it firmly. Clone size is shown for a subset of rows, as once, few, many or a class of expanded clone.

v_call: TRBV2
clone_size: NA
d_call: TRBD1
j_call: TRBJ1-1
cdr3_nt: TGTGCCAGCAGCGAGACAGGGGGCAGGAACACTGAAGCTTTCTTT
cdr3_aa: CASSETGGRNTEAFF

v_call: TRBV2
clone_size: NA
d_call: NA
j_call: TRBJ2-2
cdr3_nt: TGTGCCAGCACCCATACCGACACCACCGGGGAGCTGTTTTTT
cdr3_aa: CASTHTDTTGELFF

v_call: TRBV6-1
clone_size: NA
d_call: NA
j_call: TRBJ1-1
cdr3_nt: TGTGCCAGCAGTGAGTTCGGGGGATGGAACACTGAAGCTTTCTTT
cdr3_aa: CASSEFGGWNTEAFF

v_call: TRBV15
clone_size: NA
d_call: NA
j_call: TRBJ1-2
cdr3_nt: TGTGCCACCAGCAGAGGGGGGCTCAGGGAAGTCGAGGGCTACACCTTC
cdr3_aa: CATSRGGLREVEGYTF

v_call: TRBV7-2
clone_size: NA
d_call: NA
j_call: TRBJ2-2
cdr3_nt: TGTGCCAGCAGCTCCTTTCCCCCCCCCGGGGAGCTGTTTTTT
cdr3_aa: CASSSFPPPGELFF

v_call: TRBV29-1
clone_size: few
d_call: NA
j_call: TRBJ1-1
cdr3_nt: TGCAGCGCAGTGAGGACTACTGAAGCTTTCTTT
cdr3_aa: CSAVRTTEAFF

v_call: TRBV18
clone_size: NA
d_call: NA
j_call: TRBJ2-7
cdr3_nt: TGTGCCAGCTCACCACAACAGGGCCGCTCGAATCCCTCCGAGCAGTACTTC
cdr3_aa: CASSPQQGRSNPSEQYF

v_call: TRBV5-1
clone_size: NA
d_call: NA
j_call: TRBJ2-2
cdr3_nt: TGCGCCAGCGCACCCAGGGCAGCTAACACCGGGGAGCTGTTTTTT
cdr3_aa: CASAPRAANTGELFF

v_call: TRBV7-8
clone_size: NA
d_call: TRBD1
j_call: TRBJ1-1
cdr3_nt: TGTGCCAGCAGCTTAGCGATAAGGGACAGGGGAAATGATGAAGCTTTCTTT
cdr3_aa: CASSLAIRDRGNDEAFF

v_call: TRBV27
clone_size: NA
d_call: NA
j_call: TRBJ2-1
cdr3_nt: TGTGCCAGCAGTTTACTGGGTCTCGGGTACAATGAGCAGTTCTTC
cdr3_aa: CASSLLGLGYNEQFF

v_call: TRBV7-7
clone_size: NA
d_call: TRBD2
j_call: TRBJ2-1
cdr3_nt: TGTGCTAGCAGCTTAGGGGTATGGAGTCTAGCGGGGGAACTCTCCTACAATGAGCAGTTCTTC
cdr3_aa: CASSLGVWSLAGELSYNEQFF

v_call: TRBV30
clone_size: few
d_call: NA
j_call: TRBJ2-3
cdr3_nt: TGTGCCTGGAATCCCTCTCACCGGGAGCCCACAGATACGCAGTATTTT
cdr3_aa: CAWNPSHREPTDTQYF

v_call: TRBV6-4
clone_size: NA
d_call: TRBD2
j_call: TRBJ2-1
cdr3_nt: TGTGCCAGCAGTTTCAAGCGGGGCCAGCCTCCGGATGAGCAGTTCTTC
cdr3_aa: CASSFKRGQPPDEQFF

v_call: TRBV29-1
clone_size: few
d_call: NA
j_call: TRBJ2-1
cdr3_nt: TGCAGCGTTGATCGGGGGAGTAATGAGCAGTTCTTC
cdr3_aa: CSVDRGSNEQFF

v_call: TRBV7-3
clone_size: NA
d_call: NA
j_call: TRBJ2-3
cdr3_nt: TGTGCCAGCAGCCAATCACAACCGGGAACTAGCACAGATACGCAGTATTTT
cdr3_aa: CASSQSQPGTSTDTQYF

v_call: TRBV5-1
clone_size: NA
d_call: NA
j_call: TRBJ1-2
cdr3_nt: TGCGCCAGCAGCTTGGCCCTGGGGGGAGCAAACGCTAACTATGGCTACACCTTC
cdr3_aa: CASSLALGGANANYGYTF

v_call: TRBV6-5
clone_size: once
d_call: TRBD1
j_call: TRBJ1-2
cdr3_nt: TGTGCCAGCAGTTACCTCGGAGACAGGGAGGAAGGCTACACCTTC
cdr3_aa: CASSYLGDREEGYTF

v_call: TRBV19
clone_size: NA
d_call: NA
j_call: TRBJ1-1
cdr3_nt: TGTGCCAGTTGGGGACAAGGCTTGAACACTGAAGCTTTCTTT
cdr3_aa: CASWGQGLNTEAFF

v_call: TRBV6-5
clone_size: NA
d_call: NA
j_call: TRBJ2-3
cdr3_nt: TGTGCCTCAACCGGCGGGGCCATCACAACGCAGTATTTT
cdr3_aa: CASTGGAITTQYF

v_call: TRBV27
clone_size: NA
d_call: TRBD2
j_call: TRBJ2-3
cdr3_nt: TGTGCCAGCATCTCTAGCGGGAGTTCAGCAGATACGCAGTATTTT
cdr3_aa: CASISSGSSADTQYF

v_call: TRBV6-5
clone_size: NA
d_call: TRBD1
j_call: TRBJ2-7
cdr3_nt: TGTGCCAGCGGAACAGGGGGCTACGAGCAGTACTTC
cdr3_aa: CASGTGGYEQYF

v_call: TRBV5-1
clone_size: few
d_call: TRBD1
j_call: TRBJ1-1
cdr3_nt: TGCGCCAGCGCGGGACAGGGGCCAAACACTGAAGCTTTCTTT
cdr3_aa: CASAGQGPNTEAFF

v_call: TRBV11-2
clone_size: NA
d_call: TRBD1
j_call: TRBJ2-1
cdr3_nt: TGTGCCAGCAGCCCAGGGACAGGGCGGAATGAGCAGTTCTTC
cdr3_aa: CASSPGTGRNEQFF

v_call: TRBV5-1
clone_size: NA
d_call: TRBD1
j_call: TRBJ1-2
cdr3_nt: TGCGCCAGCAGCTTGGCGACAGGGAACTATGGCTACACCTTC
cdr3_aa: CASSLATGNYGYTF

v_call: TRBV5-1
clone_size: NA
d_call: NA
j_call: TRBJ2-7
cdr3_nt: TGCGCCAGCAGCTTGGCCGAGGGGACTTACTCCTACGAGCAGTACTTC
cdr3_aa: CASSLAEGTYSYEQYF

v_call: TRBV9
clone_size: few
d_call: TRBD2
j_call: TRBJ2-7
cdr3_nt: TGTGCCAGCAGCGTAGGCTTAGCGGGGGGTTCTGTGGACGAGCAGTACTTC
cdr3_aa: CASSVGLAGGSVDEQYF

v_call: TRBV5-1
clone_size: NA
d_call: NA
j_call: TRBJ2-7
cdr3_nt: TGCGCCAGCAGCTTGGCAGGACAATTCTCCTACGAGCAGTACTTC
cdr3_aa: CASSLAGQFSYEQYF

v_call: TRBV19
clone_size: NA
d_call: NA
j_call: TRBJ2-1
cdr3_nt: TGTGCCAGTAGTATCACAAGCGGATGGAACAATGAGCAGTTCTTC
cdr3_aa: CASSITSGWNNEQFF

v_call: TRBV28
clone_size: NA
d_call: NA
j_call: TRBJ1-2
cdr3_nt: TGTGCCTCGGAGGGATACTATGGCTACACCTTC
cdr3_aa: CASEGYYGYTF

v_call: TRBV27
clone_size: NA
d_call: NA
j_call: TRBJ1-2
cdr3_nt: TGTGCCAGCAGTCCGATGGACAGAAACTATGGCTACACCTTC
cdr3_aa: CASSPMDRNYGYTF

v_call: TRBV4-1
clone_size: NA
d_call: NA
j_call: TRBJ2-5
cdr3_nt: TGCGCCAGCAGCCAAGACCCAGGGTTCGAAGAGACCCAGTACTTC
cdr3_aa: CASSQDPGFEETQYF

v_call: TRBV21-1
clone_size: NA
d_call: NA
j_call: TRBJ2-7
cdr3_nt: TGTGCCAGCAGCCTCCGGGATTTTTACGAGCAGTACTTC
cdr3_aa: CASSLRDFYEQYF

v_call: TRBV6-5
clone_size: NA
d_call: TRBD1
j_call: TRBJ2-7
cdr3_nt: TGTGCCAGCAGACCCGGACAGGTGGACGAGCAGTACTTC
cdr3_aa: CASRPGQVDEQYF

v_call: TRBV10-3
clone_size: NA
d_call: TRBD1
j_call: TRBJ1-3
cdr3_nt: TGTGCCATCAGGGAAACAGGGGACGGAAACACCATATATTTT
cdr3_aa: CAIRETGDGNTIYF

v_call: TRBV7-9
clone_size: NA
d_call: NA
j_call: TRBJ2-1
cdr3_nt: TGTGCCAGCAGCCCCCCCGGCGGGACCCACTACAATGAGCAGTTCTTC
cdr3_aa: CASSPPGGTHYNEQFF

v_call: TRBV2
clone_size: NA
d_call: NA
j_call: TRBJ1-2
cdr3_nt: TGTGCCAGCAGTGAAGCGGGGCGGATATATGGCTACACCTTC
cdr3_aa: CASSEAGRIYGYTF

v_call: TRBV19
clone_size: few
d_call: NA
j_call: TRBJ1-5
cdr3_nt: TGTGCCAGCTCACAAGGTACCCCGGGACCCCAGCATTTT
cdr3_aa: CASSQGTPGPQHF

v_call: TRBV6-5
clone_size: NA
d_call: NA
j_call: TRBJ1-1
cdr3_nt: TGTGCCAGCAGTTACAAGGGGGGGGACACTGAAGCTTTCTTT
cdr3_aa: CASSYKGGDTEAFF

v_call: TRBV7-3
clone_size: NA
d_call: NA
j_call: TRBJ1-2
cdr3_nt: TGTGCCAGCAGCTTACAAGGGGCAGATGGCTACACCTTC
cdr3_aa: CASSLQGADGYTF

v_call: TRBV5-1
clone_size: NA
d_call: TRBD1
j_call: TRBJ1-1
cdr3_nt: TGCGCCAGCAGCTTGGACACAGGGGCGCCGGCTTTCTTT
cdr3_aa: CASSLDTGAPAFF

v_call: TRBV7-6
clone_size: NA
d_call: NA
j_call: TRBJ2-7
cdr3_nt: TGTGCCAGCAGCGCGACAGGTAACGAGCAGTACTTC
cdr3_aa: CASSATGNEQYF

v_call: TRBV11-3
clone_size: NA
d_call: TRBD2
j_call: TRBJ2-3
cdr3_nt: TGTGCCAGCAGCTTAGGCGGGAGCGCAGATACGCAGTATTTT
cdr3_aa: CASSLGGSADTQYF

v_call: TRBV6-1
clone_size: once
d_call: TRBD1
j_call: TRBJ2-7
cdr3_nt: TGTGCCAGCAGTAGACAGGGCTACGAGCAGTACTTC
cdr3_aa: CASSRQGYEQYF

v_call: TRBV18
clone_size: NA
d_call: NA
j_call: TRBJ1-1
cdr3_nt: TGTGCCAGCTCGATAAACAGGGATGAAGCTTTCTTT
cdr3_aa: CASSINRDEAFF

v_call: TRBV7-2
clone_size: NA
d_call: TRBD2
j_call: TRBJ2-1
cdr3_nt: TGTGCCAGCAGTATACGACTAGCGGGAGGGCACAATGAGCAGTTCTTC
cdr3_aa: CASSIRLAGGHNEQFF

v_call: TRBV28
clone_size: NA
d_call: NA
j_call: TRBJ1-5
cdr3_nt: TGTGCCAGCAGTTTCGGGGGAACTAGCAATCAGCCCCAGCATTTT
cdr3_aa: CASSFGGTSNQPQHF

v_call: TRBV6-5
clone_size: NA
d_call: NA
j_call: TRBJ2-2
cdr3_nt: TGTGCCAGCACCGACTGGACCGGGGAGCTGTTTTTT
cdr3_aa: CASTDWTGELFF

v_call: TRBV29-1
clone_size: NA
d_call: TRBD1
j_call: TRBJ1-1
cdr3_nt: TGCAGCGCTGACAGGGCTCGAGACACTGAAGCTTTCTTT
cdr3_aa: CSADRARDTEAFF

v_call: TRBV2
clone_size: NA
d_call: TRBD1
j_call: TRBJ1-1
cdr3_nt: TGTGCCAGCGCAAGCCCACGGGACAGGGTGTACACTGAAGCTTTCTTT
cdr3_aa: CASASPRDRVYTEAFF

v_call: TRBV9
clone_size: NA
d_call: NA
j_call: TRBJ1-3
cdr3_nt: TGTGCCAGCAGCGTAGCTGTCTCTGGAAACACCATATATTTT
cdr3_aa: CASSVAVSGNTIYF

v_call: TRBV6-1
clone_size: NA
d_call: NA
j_call: TRBJ1-4
cdr3_nt: TGTGCCAGCAGTGAATTTATTCCTAGGCGCGAAAAACTGTTTTTT
cdr3_aa: CASSEFIPRREKLFF

v_call: TRBV27
clone_size: NA
d_call: TRBD2
j_call: TRBJ2-1
cdr3_nt: TGTGCCAGCAGTTGGGGGACTCGGACTAGTGAGCAGTTCTTC
cdr3_aa: CASSWGTRTSEQFF

v_call: TRBV29-1
clone_size: NA
d_call: TRBD1
j_call: TRBJ2-7
cdr3_nt: TGCAGCGTGGGAGACAGGGGTGTCTACGAGCAGTACTTC
cdr3_aa: CSVGDRGVYEQYF

v_call: TRBV11-2
clone_size: NA
d_call: NA
j_call: TRBJ1-2
cdr3_nt: TGTGCCAGCAGCTTAATAGGGGCGAACTATGGCTACACCTTC
cdr3_aa: CASSLIGANYGYTF